This T cell receptor (beta chain) was recorded in a study of blood T cell repertoires in COVID-19. Study in general: COVID-19 samples, acute and convalescent, were from the United States, Italy and Spain. Sample material is recorded as cDNA or gDNA derived from T cells, B-cell-depleted T cells, or PBMCs.

As handled by the study authors: The authors estimated nucleated cell counts from reference gene primer amplification. Repertoires were generated with immunoSEQ multiplex PCR, while TCRdb's copy carries only in-frame clones and drops some. Clone size and V and J calls were adopted from that table, with D and trimming inferred from the DNA. The sample has around 69,000 clones, roughly 80% seen once. This clone was picked up a small number of times. This TCR was recovered from a woman in her seventies with acute or convalescent COVID-19. Input material: peripheral blood.

Here the CDR3 reads CASRGTISTYEQYF. DNA for the CDR3: TGTGCCAGCAGGGGGACAATCTCGACCTACGAGCAGTACTTC. The V and J genes are TRBV28 and TRBJ2-7, with D possibly being TRBD1 (6 bases). CDR1 is MDHEN, CDR2 SYDVKM, per germline. V gave up 6 bases and J gave up 2 bases, with 14 bases separating them. This CDR3 has 14 amino acids.